These T cell receptor beta chains were read from a single sample in a study of response to subunit inactivated influenza vaccine. TCRdb called the RT-PCR reads again in MiXCR, with one record for every CDR3 protein. The table includes fewer than 650,000 distinct CDR3 sequences, roughly 13% detected once. The source material was PBMCs from blood, sampled roughly 46 days after vaccination. The receptors were gathered from a middle-aged man who received an inactivated influenza vaccine. CDR3s include the opening cysteine and the closing phenylalanine or tryptophan. The D gene is left open where the match is weak. Not every row has a clone size; where given, it reads once, few, many or a size class.

TRBD2 TRBJ2-3 TRBV7-3 - 16 CASSLTGLAGLDTQYF TGTGCCAGCAGCCTGACGGGACTAGCGGGTTTGGATACGCAGTATTTT
- TRBJ2-2 TRBV24-1 - 14 CATSGQPTTGELFF TGTGCCACCAGTGGCCAACCAACCACCGGGGAGCTGTTTTTT
TRBD1 TRBJ1-4 TRBV12-3/TRBV12-4 - 14 CASSLDRVGEKLFF TGTGCCAGCAGCCTAGACAGGGTCGGCGAAAAACTGTTTTTT
- TRBJ2-7 TRBV6-1 few 14 CASSERSWTYEQYF TGTGCCAGCAGTGAAAGGTCGTGGACGTACGAGCAGTACTTC
- TRBJ2-1 TRBV6-2/TRBV6-3 - 15 CASSYWLDKYNEQFF TGTGCCAGCAGTTACTGGCTGGACAAATACAATGAGCAGTTCTTC
TRBD2 TRBJ2-1 TRBV20-1 - 15 CSAGRMGTSSNEQFF TGCAGTGCTGGTAGGATGGGGACTAGCTCCAATGAGCAGTTCTTC
- TRBJ2-7 TRBV29-1 many 14 CSVEDPGSSYEQYF TGCAGCGTTGAAGATCCCGGGAGCTCCTACGAGCAGTACTTC
TRBD2 TRBJ2-5 TRBV7-2 many 15 CASSSGLASQETQYF TGTGCCAGCAGCTCGGGACTAGCCTCCCAAGAGACCCAGTACTTC
- TRBJ2-2 TRBV9 - 14 CASSVLGRGGELFF TGTGCCAGCAGCGTATTGGGGAGAGGCGGGGAGCTGTTTTTT
- TRBJ1-1 TRBV12-3/TRBV12-4 many 13 CASSPPDRLEAFF TGTGCCAGCAGTCCACCGGACAGACTTGAAGCTTTCTTT
- TRBJ2-7 TRBV29-1 many 12 CSGGRNTYEQYF TGCAGTGGGGGGCGCAATACCTACGAGCAGTACTTC
- TRBJ2-2 TRBV5-5 many 15 CASSTGHGSIGELFF TGTGCCAGCAGCACGGGACATGGGAGTATCGGGGAGCTGTTTTTT
TRBD1 TRBJ2-3 TRBV3-1 - 16 CASSQDLTGRTDTQYF TGTGCCAGCAGCCAAGATTTGACAGGGCGCACAGATACGCAGTATTTT
TRBD2 TRBJ2-7 TRBV20-1 - 17 CSATPGLAGLRSYEQYF TGCAGTGCTACGCCGGGACTAGCGGGATTAAGATCCTACGAGCAGTACTTC
- TRBJ2-3 TRBV4-1 few 14 CASSQDRSVATQYF TGCGCCAGCAGCCAAGATCGGTCAGTCGCTACGCAGTATTTT
- TRBJ2-7 TRBV6-5 many 14 CASSYDDASYEQYF TGTGCCAGCAGTTACGATGACGCCTCCTACGAGCAGTACTTC
TRBD1 TRBJ1-1 TRBV28 - 16 CASSLSSTGSNTEAFF TGTGCCAGCAGTCTCTCCTCGACAGGGAGTAACACTGAAGCTTTCTTT
TRBD1 TRBJ2-7 TRBV29-1 - 13 CSVSSGTAYEQYF TGCAGCGTCAGTTCCGGGACAGCCTACGAGCAGTACTTC
TRBD2 TRBJ2-1 TRBV5-1 few 15 CASRAGTSGTNEQFF TGCGCCAGCAGAGCCGGGACTAGCGGGACGAATGAGCAGTTCTTC
- TRBJ2-5 TRBV20-1 - 13 CSARQGFQETQYF TGCAGTGCTAGACAGGGATTCCAAGAGACCCAGTACTTC
- TRBJ1-6 TRBV7-9 few 15 CAIREESSYNSPLHF TGTGCCATCAGAGAGGAGAGCTCCTATAATTCACCCCTCCACTTT
TRBD1 TRBJ2-5 TRBV24-1 many 14 CATSDGRQGETQYF TGTGCCACCAGTGATGGGAGACAGGGTGAGACCCAGTACTTC
- TRBJ2-7 TRBV4-3 few 16 CASSQDSSEAGYEQYF TGCGCCAGCAGCCAAGATTCTAGCGAGGCCGGGTACGAGCAGTACTTC
- TRBJ1-1 TRBV12-3/TRBV12-4 - 12 CASSRQWTEAFF TGTGCCAGCAGCCGACAGTGGACTGAAGCTTTCTTT
TRBD2 TRBJ2-7 TRBV5-1 - 17 CASSRTGISGGQREQYF TGCGCCAGCAGTCGAACTGGGATTAGCGGGGGCCAACGGGAGCAGTACTTC
- TRBJ2-5 TRBV10-3 many 15 CAVQKGAGAQETQYF TGTGCCGTCCAAAAGGGTGCAGGCGCTCAAGAGACCCAGTACTTC
- TRBJ1-3 TRBV5-1 many 14 CASKDVSSGNTIYF TGCGCCAGTAAGGACGTGAGCTCTGGAAACACCATATATTTT
- TRBJ2-1 TRBV5-1 many 12 CASSSQGHEQFF TGCGCCAGCAGCTCACAGGGACATGAGCAGTTCTTC
- TRBJ1-1 TRBV5-1 - 15 CASSLESGARTEAFF TGCGCCAGCAGCTTGGAATCGGGGGCCCGAACTGAAGCTTTCTTT
- TRBJ2-4 TRBV14 - 13 CASSQTTGNIQYF TGTGCCAGCAGCCAAACCACAGGGAACATTCAGTACTTC
- TRBJ1-4 TRBV7-8 - 14 CASSLDRFNEKLFF TGTGCCAGCAGCCTGGACCGATTTAATGAAAAACTGTTTTTT
TRBD1 TRBJ2-2 TRBV10-2 - 15 CASSEGQGATGELFF TGCGCCAGCAGTGAGGGACAGGGGGCTACCGGGGAGCTGTTTTTT
- TRBJ2-7 TRBV4-2 many 13 CASSQAREYEQYF TGTGCCAGCAGCCAAGCCAGGGAATACGAGCAGTACTTC
- TRBJ2-1 TRBV21-1 - 16 CASSRGSYDSYNEQFF TGTGCCAGCAGCAGGGGGTCATACGACTCCTACAATGAGCAGTTCTTC
TRBD2 TRBJ2-1 TRBV20-1 - 15 CSARDPSGSLDEQFF TGCAGTGCTAGAGACCCTAGCGGGAGTCTGGATGAGCAGTTCTTC
TRBD2 TRBJ2-7 TRBV4-2 - 16 CASSQVEGGLSYEQYF TGTGCCAGCAGCCAAGTCGAGGGAGGGCTCTCCTACGAGCAGTACTTC
- TRBJ2-2 TRBV20-1 - 14 CSASGRSNTGELFF TGCAGTGCTAGTGGCCGGAGTAACACCGGGGAGCTGTTTTTT
- TRBJ2-7 TRBV7-2 few 14 CASSPGTVRSEQYF TGTGCCAGCAGCCCCGGGACCGTCCGTAGCGAGCAGTACTTC
- TRBJ2-3 TRBV12-3/TRBV12-4 - 16 CASSSPDRGGTDTQYF TGTGCCAGCAGTTCACCCGATCGAGGGGGAACAGATACGCAGTATTTT
TRBD1 TRBJ2-7 TRBV6-1 - 14 CASSQGQGHYEQYF TGTGCCAGCAGTCAGGGACAGGGCCACTACGAGCAGTACTTC
- TRBJ2-3 TRBV11-2 few 12 CASSTSTDTQYF TGTGCCAGCAGCACCAGCACAGATACGCAGTATTTT
- TRBJ2-7 TRBV4-3 few 15 CASSQDLDSTYEQYF TGCGCCAGCAGCCAAGATTTGGACAGCACCTACGAGCAGTACTTC
TRBD2 TRBJ2-1 TRBV6-2/TRBV6-3 many 16 CASSWEQRGSYNEQFF TGTGCCAGCAGTTGGGAACAGCGGGGGAGCTACAATGAGCAGTTCTTC
- TRBJ2-2 TRBV7-2 - 13 CASRADNTGELFF TGTGCCAGCAGAGCGGATAACACCGGGGAGCTGTTTTTT
- TRBJ1-2 TRBV12-3/TRBV12-4 - 15 CASSAHWGLAYGYTF TGTGCCAGCAGTGCCCATTGGGGTCTCGCCTATGGCTACACCTTC
- TRBJ1-1 TRBV5-1 few 16 CASSPSLIRDNTEAFF TGCGCCAGCAGCCCTAGCCTAATCCGGGACAACACTGAAGCTTTCTTT
TRBD2 TRBJ2-1 TRBV7-2 - 15 CASTPGGGYYNEQFF TGTGCCAGCACCCCTGGGGGGGGATACTACAATGAGCAGTTCTTC
TRBD1 TRBJ2-2 TRBV5-1 few 17 CASSLEGQGAVGGELFF TGCGCCAGCAGCTTGGAGGGACAGGGGGCCGTCGGCGGGGAGCTGTTTTTT
- TRBJ1-5 TRBV14 - 13 CASLRRGNQPQHF TGTGCCAGCCTGCGCAGGGGCAATCAGCCCCAGCATTTT
- TRBJ2-5 TRBV20-1 - 17 CSAGTGLTSKYQETQYF TGCAGTGCTGGTACGGGACTTACCTCTAAGTACCAAGAGACCCAGTACTTC